This T cell receptor beta chain originates from a study of CD8+ T cells in alopecia areata. Notes on the study in general: Compared with normal scalp, lesional scalp had higher clonality and more expanded CD8+ clones. Normal skin's resident alphabeta T cells are sequenced alongside lesional scalp T cells.

Extraction and reverse transcription of RNA yielded cDNA as the sequencing template. Libraries were prepared by immunoSEQ multiplex PCR; TCRdb keeps only in-frame clonotypes and omits some of them. Of fewer than 40,000 clones listed, nearly 55% were seen once; the top ten hold more than 1.5%. For this clone: Its specificity is not known.

The CDR3 runs 13 residues. Germline V lookup: CDR1 ENHRY, CDR2 SYGVKD. V was clipped by 8 bases and J by 0 bases, with 10 bases between them. In a group of several patients, CD4+ cells were sorted into CD25+CD127- cells. Those with alopecia areata gave lesional scalp punch biopsies and peripheral blood. The rearrangement joins TRBV10-3 to TRBJ2-5; TRBD2 is a possible D gene (6 bases). The sequencing input was CD4+ Tregs sorted from blood. The receptor comes from a human donor with alopecia areata. CDR3 sequence reads: CAIGGTHQETQYF. The CDR3 coding sequence is TGTGCCATCGGCGGGACCCACCAAGAGACCCAGTACTTC.